Listed here are 16 T cell receptor beta chains from one sample, sequenced in a study of T cells expressing NK-cell markers. TCRdb re-called the 5' RACE reads; every CDR3 protein appears as one record, without DNA. This table lists some 600,000 distinct CDR3 sequences. Sequences were obtained from blood T cells: a sorted CD56 or NKG2C T cell subset, CD4+ or CD8+ T cells, or bulk PBMC T cells (not recorded which). Every receptor here comes from a man aged 18 to 30 in good health.

This chain links TRBV20-1 with TRBJ2-5; the TCRdb D gene call, TRBD2, has no DNA to confirm it. There are 15 residues in the CDR3. Per germline, CDR1 DFQATT and CDR2 SNEGSKA (reference sequence). CDR3 sequence reads: CSVRSASGIKETQYF.

The rearrangement links TRBV6-2 or TRBV6-3 to TRBJ2-1; TCRdb picks TRBD1, but there is no DNA to check that call. This CDR3 is built from 20 residues. The germline gives CDR1 MNHEY, CDR2 SVGEGT. The CDR3 protein is CASSYSWDRGRLAGDNEQFF.

The V call is TRBV7-2, the J call TRBJ2-3; TCRdb selects TRBD1, and the lack of DNA leaves this call unchecked. This CDR3 comprises 15 residues. The germline CDR1 and CDR2 sequences are SGHTA and FQGNSA. The CDR3 is CASSSDRLSTDTQYF.

The rearrangement links TRBV6-1 to TRBJ2-4; absent DNA, TCRdb's TRBD1 call cannot be checked. The CDR3 is 14 amino acids. CDR1 is MNHNS and CDR2 is SASEGT in the germline V gene. The chain's CDR3 is CASKPPGAKNIQYF.

The gene calls are TRBV5-5 and TRBJ2-5. The CDR3 runs 15 residues. CDR1 and CDR2 (germline): SGHKS, YYEKEE (reference sequence). The CDR3 is CASSDIGSVAETQYF.

This chain connects TRBV6-5 to TRBJ1-1; lacking DNA, the TRBD1 call made by TCRdb goes unchecked. The CDR3 loop spans 16 amino acids. Germline V CDR1 and CDR2: MNHEY, SVGAGI. CDR3 sequence: CASKQGARDQNTEAFF.

V and J are TRBV2 and TRBJ1-1; the TCRdb D gene call, TRBD1, has no DNA to confirm it. CDR3 length: 13 amino acids. Germline CDR1 reads SNHLY; CDR2 reads FYNNEI. The CDR3 spells CASALQGDTEAFF.

The J gene is TRBJ2-1, the V gene TRBV20-1; as DNA is missing, the TRBD2 call by TCRdb cannot be tested. This CDR3 contains 16 residues. From germline, CDR1 is DFQATT and CDR2 SNEGSKA (reference sequence). CDR3 region: CSARDSGTRPPNEQFF.

The chain combines TRBV24-1 with TRBJ2-1; TCRdb picks TRBD2, but there is no DNA to check that call. The V gene's germline CDR1 is KGHDR and CDR2 SFDVKD. This CDR3 spans 12 amino acids. The CDR3 loop reads CATSDFRGGHFF.

This chain links TRBV7-8 with TRBJ1-2; TCRdb picks TRBD1, but there is no DNA to check that call. Germline CDR1 reads SGHVS; CDR2 reads FQNEAQ. The CDR3 sequence is 15 residues long. This CDR3 reads CASSLVTGANYGYTF.

CDR3 amino acids: CATSRDSGGMGTEAFF. The chain combines TRBV15 with TRBJ1-1; TCRdb designates TRBD1, a call that cannot be tested without DNA. Germline CDR1 and CDR2: LNHNV and YYDKDF (reference sequence). The CDR3 has 16 amino acids.

The chain couples TRBV12-3 or TRBV12-4 to TRBJ2-3; the D call of TRBD2 rests on TCRdb alone, since no DNA is present to check it. The CDR3 spans 18 residues. CDR3 region: CASSPGGGSGRLTNTQYF.

CDR3 residues: CASSGRSGSITDTQYF. The V call is TRBV7-2, the J call TRBJ2-3; the D call from TCRdb, TRBD2, cannot be confirmed without DNA. This CDR3 contains 16 residues. CDR1 and CDR2 (germline): SGHTA, FQGNSA. Combining the CDR3 with reference TRBV7-2 and TRBJ2-3 gives the whole variable domain GAGVSQSPSNKVTEKGKDVELRCDPISGHTALYWYRQSLGQGLEFLIYFQGNSAPDKSGLPSDRFSAERTGGSVSTLTIQRTQQEDSAVYLCASSGRSGSITDTQYFGPGTRLTVL.

V usage is TRBV7-9 and J usage is TRBJ1-1. The germline V gene encodes CDR1 SEHNR and CDR2 FQNEAQ (reference sequence). The CDR3 runs to 12 residues. This CDR3 is CASSLPARLAFF.

The chain links TRBV20-1 to TRBJ2-3; TCRdb indicates TRBD1, and absent DNA this call remains unverified. There are 17 residues in the CDR3. Germline CDR1 is DFQATT and CDR2 is SNEGSKA (reference sequence). CDR3 sequence: CSATGAPGDASTDTQYF.

This rearrangement joins TRBV2 to TRBJ2-2. The V gene's germline CDR1 is SNHLY and CDR2 FYNNEI. The CDR3 is made up of 13 amino acids. The CDR3: CASFYGVTGELFF.